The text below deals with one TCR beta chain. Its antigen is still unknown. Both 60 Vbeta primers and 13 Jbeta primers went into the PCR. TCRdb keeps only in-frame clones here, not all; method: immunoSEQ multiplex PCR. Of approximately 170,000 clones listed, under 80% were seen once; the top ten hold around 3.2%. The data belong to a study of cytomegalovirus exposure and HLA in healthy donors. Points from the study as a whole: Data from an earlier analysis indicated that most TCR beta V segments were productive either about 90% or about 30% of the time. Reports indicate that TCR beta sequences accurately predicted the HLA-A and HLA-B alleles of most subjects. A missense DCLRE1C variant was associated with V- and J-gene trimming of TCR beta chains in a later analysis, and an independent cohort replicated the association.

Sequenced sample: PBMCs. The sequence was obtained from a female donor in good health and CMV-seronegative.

The CDR3 sequence: CASSMKGSANNQPQHF. The DNA for the CDR3 is TGTGCCAGCAGTATGAAGGGGTCGGCAAATAATCAGCCCCAGCATTTT. The chain links TRBV5-6 to TRBJ1-5; TRBD1 might be the D (5 bases). V lost 5 bases and J 4 bases, leaving 19 bases between the germline ends. Germline-derived CDR1 and CDR2 are SGHDT and YYEEEE. CDR3 length: 16 residues.